A single sample gave rise to the 32 T cell receptor beta chains below, sequenced in a study of vaccination effects on CD4 cells after COVID-19. The data were produced by immunoSEQ multiplex PCR, yet TCRdb's version contains in-frame clones alone and is incomplete. Among roughly 45,000 clones listed, around 75% were seen once. Antigens of these TCRs are unknown. Antigen-specific CD4+ T cells were expanded (with viral peptide pools) by the ViraFEST assay ahead of sequencing. The authors isolated CD4+ T cells after around 10 days of culture. It was between March and December 2020 that the person had a SARS-CoV-2 infection confirmed by PCR. Sequences were derived from CD4+ T cells from PBMCs cultured with a peptide pool, sampled before COVID-19 vaccination. Receptors originate from a human donor who had a prior SARS-CoV-2 infection.

The rearrangement links TRBV19 to TRBJ2-3; D unresolved. In germline, CDR1 is LNHDA, CDR2 SQIVND (reference sequence). The CDR3 is 13 residues long. The V gene lost 2 bases and the J gene lost 1 base, with 4 bases spanning the gap. The CDR3 loop reads CASSIQGTDTQYF. CDR3 nucleotide sequence: TGTGCCAGTAGTATACAGGGCACAGATACGCAGTATTTT. The complete variable domain, with remaining parts taken from reference TRBV19 and TRBJ2-3, reads DGGITQSPKYLFRKEGQNVTLSCEQNLNHDAMYWYRQDPGQGLRLIYYSQIVNDFQKGDIAEGYSVSREKKESFPLTVTSAQKNPTAFYLCASSIQGTDTQYFGPGTRLTVL.

V is TRBV4-2 and J is TRBJ1-2, with D maybe TRBD1 (6 bases). The CDR3 has 15 residues. With 0 bases removed from V and 4 bases from J, the gap between germline ends came to 12 bases. Germline V gives CDR1 LGHNA, CDR2 YNFKEQ. CDR3 bases: TGTGCCAGCAGCCAAGATGGGGGCGGTCGCTATGGCTACACCTTC. It translates to CASSQDGGGRYGYTF.

The chain employs TRBV6-6 and TRBJ2-7; D tentatively reads TRBD1 or TRBD2 (6 bases each). This CDR3 is 13 amino acids long. The V gene's germline CDR1 is MNHNY and CDR2 SVGAGI (reference sequence). V was trimmed by 6 bases and J by 9 bases, leaving 18 bases between them. CDR3 sequence: CASSSVQGGVQYF. The DNA for the CDR3 is TGTGCCAGCAGCTCCGTACAGGGAGGCGTGCAGTACTTC.

This sequence joins TRBV6-1 and TRBJ2-7; TRBD1 agrees at 8 bases. Trimming cost V 2 bases and J 3 bases; bases outside gene matches: 6. The germline gives CDR1 MNHNS, CDR2 SASEGT. The CDR3 consists of 15 residues. DNA for the CDR3: TGTGCCAGCAGTGAACCGGCAGGGGGCCTCTACGAGCAGTACTTC. Amino acids: CASSEPAGGLYEQYF.

This chain links TRBV11-1 with TRBJ2-1, with TRBD2 matching 7 bases. The junction had 9 bases not matched to a gene; V was cut back by 4 bases and J by 12 bases. CDR3 length: 13 residues. CDR1 and CDR2 from the germline V gene are SGHAT and FQDESV (reference sequence). As DNA, the CDR3 is TGTGCCAGCAGCTCGGGACTAAGGGATTCGCAGTTCTTC. It encodes CASSSGLRDSQFF.

The chain joins TRBV9 to TRBJ2-3, with a weak D call TRBD2 (6 bases). V was cut by 0 bases and J by 5 bases, with 10 bases left in between. Germline V gene sequence: CDR1 SGDLS, CDR2 YYNGEE. The CDR3 loop spans 14 amino acids. CDR3 residues: CASSVAGAGDTQYF. CDR3 nucleotides: TGTGCCAGCAGCGTAGCAGGAGCGGGAGATACGCAGTATTTT.

This clone was found a few times. The chain carries TRBV9 and TRBJ1-2; TRBD1 matches at 7 bases. Germline loops: CDR1 SGDLS, CDR2 YYNGEE. The junction had 15 bases not matched to a gene; V was cut back by 3 bases and J by 4 bases. The CDR3 has 17 residues. CDR3 in DNA: TGTGCCAGCAGCGGGGACCCCCAGGGGGGAGGGATCTATGGCTACACCTTC. As protein: CASSGDPQGGGIYGYTF.

CDR3 bases: TGTGCCATCAGTGAGTTGAAGTTGTGGAGGCTAGCGGGAGTTGACGAGCAGTACTTC. Translating it yields CAISELKLWRLAGVDEQYF. The chain uses TRBV10-3 and TRBJ2-7; TRBD2 aligns across 10 bases. The length of the CDR3 is 19 residues. Trimming cost V 1 base and J 5 bases; bases outside gene matches: 17. Germline-derived CDR1 and CDR2 are ENHRY and SYGVKD.

The chain has TRBV6-1 and TRBJ2-5, with a weak D call TRBD1 (5 bases). The V gene's germline CDR1 is MNHNS and CDR2 SASEGT. Trimming left V 0 bases short and J 7 bases short, with 6 bases between. This CDR3 has 12 residues. This chain's CDR3 is CASSEAQGTQYF. In nucleotides, the CDR3 is TGTGCCAGCAGTGAAGCGCAGGGGACCCAGTACTTC.

The CDR3 DNA reads as TGTGCCAGCTCACCATGGATGGTTGGAGGGACTCGGGATGGAAACACCATATATTTT. It codes for CASSPWMVGGTRDGNTIYF. The rearrangement links TRBV18 to TRBJ1-3, with D possibly being TRBD1 (5 bases). Trimming removed 2 bases at V and 3 bases at J, with 23 bases between. CDR3 length: 19 amino acids. Germline lookup yields CDR1 KGHSH and CDR2 LQKENI.

This clone was detected once. The chain has TRBV7-8 and TRBJ2-7, with 8 bases aligning to TRBD1. The CDR3 length is 14 residues. Germline-derived CDR1 and CDR2 are SGHVS and FQNEAQ. J was trimmed by 6 bases and V by 4 bases; bases with no gene match: 8. CDR3 in amino acids: CASSSTGVRFEQYF. DNA of the CDR3: TGTGCCAGCAGCTCGACAGGGGTGAGGTTCGAGCAGTACTTC.

This chain connects TRBV7-2 to TRBJ2-7, with D tentatively TRBD2 (6 bases). Germline CDR1 is SGHTA and CDR2 is FQGNSA. V dropped 0 bases and J dropped 4 bases, with 16 bases sitting between them. The CDR3 runs to 16 residues. The CDR3 bases are TGTGCCAGCAGCTTAGCATCCTGGCGGGAAGGGTACGAGCAGTACTTC. This sequence encodes CASSLASWREGYEQYF.

This clone is a singleton in its sample. This chain uses TRBV3-1 (or the pseudogene TRBV3-2) with TRBJ2-1; 8 bases are shared with TRBD1. The CDR3 sequence is 15 residues long. V shed 4 bases and J 9 bases; nucleotides not matched to a gene: 11. Germline assignment: CDR1 LGHDT and CDR2 YNNKEL (reference sequence). The CDR3: CASSPLPRGRGEQFF. In DNA form, the CDR3 reads TGTGCCAGCAGCCCTTTGCCCAGGGGGCGGGGTGAGCAGTTCTTC.

As DNA, the CDR3 is TGTGCCAGTAGTATTAGGGCTAGCGGGAGGCCCGATCCTAACACAGATACGCAGTATTTT. As protein: CASSIRASGRPDPNTDTQYF. The chain couples TRBV19 to TRBJ2-3; 11 nucleotides match TRBD2. Unmatched junction bases numbered 16, after V lost 3 bases and J lost 2 bases. The germline V gene has CDR1 LNHDA and CDR2 SQIVND (reference sequence). This CDR3 comprises 20 residues.

This clone came up a few times. The rearrangement uses TRBV27 and TRBJ1-2; TRBD1 is a possible D gene (6 bases). The length of the CDR3 is 13 residues. Germline V gene lookup returns CDR1 MNHEY and CDR2 SMNVEV (reference sequence). Trimming removed 6 bases at V and 1 base at J, with 9 bases between. CDR3 protein: CASSLQGNYGYTF. In DNA form, the CDR3 reads TGTGCCAGCAGCCTACAGGGTAACTATGGCTACACCTTC.

This clone was counted a few times. V gene TRBV2 combines with J gene TRBJ2-1; 9 bases agree with TRBD2. The ends lost 8 bases at V and 6 bases at J; junction bases unmatched: 8. The germline CDR1 and CDR2 sequences are SNHLY and FYNNEI. The length of the CDR3 is 14 residues. The CDR3: CASGNGLASNEQFF. The CDR3 DNA sequence: TGTGCCAGCGGTAATGGACTAGCGTCCAATGAGCAGTTCTTC.

V and J are TRBV30 and TRBJ2-5; no definite D call. V was trimmed by 7 bases and J by 5 bases, leaving 14 bases between them. Germline V CDR1 and CDR2: GTSNPN, SVGIG (reference sequence). The CDR3 extends over 12 amino acids. CDR3: CAYYISSETQYF. CDR3 DNA sequence: TGTGCCTACTATATTAGTTCGGAGACCCAGTACTTC.

J is TRBJ2-5 and V is TRBV9; 13 bases are a match to TRBD2. The germline V gene encodes CDR1 SGDLS and CDR2 YYNGEE. The trim removed 5 bases at V and 2 bases at J, leaving 6 bases unmatched. The CDR3 is made up of 16 amino acids. CDR3 coding DNA: TGTGCCAGCAGATACTGGACTAGCGGGGGACAAGAGACCCAGTACTTC. Amino acids: CASRYWTSGGQETQYF.

The table lists this clone with a few counts. The chain has TRBV12-5 and TRBJ2-2; 7 nucleotides match TRBD1. Germline V CDR1 and CDR2: LGHNT, FRNRAP. CDR3 length: 17 amino acids. Trimming took 1 base from V and 2 from J; bases not matched to a gene: 7. In DNA form, the CDR3 reads TGTGCTAGTGGTTTGGGCCGGGACAGCATCAACACCGGGGAGCTGTTTTTT. Its translation is CASGLGRDSINTGELFF.

This clone occurred a few times. The CDR3 nucleotides are TGTGCCAGTAGCGCTAGAACGGTGAACACTGAAGCTTTCTTT. Its translation: CASSARTVNTEAFF. V is TRBV19 and J is TRBJ1-1; D uncertain. Germline-derived CDR1 and CDR2 are LNHDA and SQIVND (reference sequence). CDR3 length: 14 residues. Trimming stripped 6 bases from V and 0 bases from J, with 11 bases between.

The V call is TRBV20-1, the J call TRBJ2-5, with unresolved D. The CDR3 is 15 amino acids. The germline CDR1 and CDR2 sequences are DFQATT and SNEGSKA (reference sequence). V was pared by 3 bases and J by 2 bases, with 16 bases between. CDR3: CSASDPAKPQETQYF. For the CDR3, the DNA is TGCAGTGCTAGTGATCCAGCCAAGCCTCAAGAGACCCAGTACTTC.

This clone has only a few counts. Written as DNA, the CDR3 is TGTGCCAGCAGTAAGGACCAACCGACAGGAGCCTATGGCTACACCTTC. Its translation: CASSKDQPTGAYGYTF. This chain uses TRBV6-2 or TRBV6-3 with TRBJ1-2; a possible D gene is TRBD1 (6 bases). Per germline, CDR1 MNHEY and CDR2 SVGEGT. The CDR3 is 16 amino acids. Trimming took off 5 bases at V and 4 bases at J, with 20 bases between the two ends.

CDR3 loop: CASNSDRAAKNIQYF. The CDR3 DNA follows: TGTGCCAGCAATTCCGATAGGGCAGCCAAAAACATTCAGTACTTC. V usage is TRBV2 and J usage is TRBJ2-4; D gene uncertain. CDR1 and CDR2 from the germline V gene are SNHLY and FYNNEI. The CDR3 runs 15 residues. The V end was cut by 7 bases, the J end by 0 bases, with 13 bases between.

V is TRBV4-2 and J is TRBJ2-5; no reliable D call. This CDR3 spans 13 amino acids. Germline V gene lookup returns CDR1 LGHNA and CDR2 YNFKEQ. Trimming removed 1 base from V and 2 bases from J, with 5 bases in between. Here the CDR3 reads CASSQVSQETQYF. The CDR3 DNA follows: TGTGCCAGCAGCCAAGTTAGTCAAGAGACCCAGTACTTC.

This clone has just a few counts. V is TRBV12-3 or TRBV12-4 and J is TRBJ1-6, with a weak D call TRBD1 (5 bases). CDR3 size: 11 residues. The V gene lost 3 bases and the J gene lost 15 bases, with 9 bases spanning the gap. The CDR3 spells CASSLGGVLHF. For the CDR3, the DNA is TGTGCCAGCAGTTTGGGGGGAGTCCTCCACTTT.

The CDR3 DNA follows: TGCGCCAGCAGCTTAGGACTAGTCTTGGATGAGCAGTTCTTC. Residues: CASSLGLVLDEQFF. This rearrangement joins TRBV5-1 to TRBJ2-1, with 7 bases fitting TRBD2. CDR3 length equals 14 residues. Germline loops: CDR1 SGHRS, CDR2 YFSETQ. The J segment lost 8 bases and the V segment lost 2 bases, leaving 7 bases of the junction unmatched.

The J gene is TRBJ2-7, the V gene TRBV12-3 or TRBV12-4; 7 positions agree with TRBD2. The CDR3 sequence is 13 residues long. V shed 3 bases, J shed 9 bases, and the junction held 8 bases outside the gene matches. Written as DNA, the CDR3 is TGTGCCAGCAGTTTGGGCGGGAGTTTACGGCAGTACTTC. Its translation: CASSLGGSLRQYF.

This clone was seen a single time. This rearrangement joins TRBV30 to TRBJ2-5; maybe TRBD1 (6 bases). Germline V gene sequence: CDR1 GTSNPN, CDR2 SVGIG (reference sequence). The V and J ends lost 0 bases and 5 bases respectively, with 13 bases between them. The CDR3 covers 14 residues. The CDR3 nucleotides read TGTGCCTGGAGTGTCAGGGGCTTTCGGGAGACCCAGTACTTC. Encoded protein: CAWSVRGFRETQYF.

This chain connects TRBV12-1 to TRBJ1-1. TRBV12-1 is labeled a pseudogene. There are 16 residues in the CDR3. CDR3 region: CASSFVILPENTEAFF. CDR3 coding DNA: TGTGCCAGCAGCTTTGTCATTCTGCCGGAGAACACTGAAGCTTTCTTT.

This chain joins TRBV5-1 and TRBJ2-2; TRBD2 might be the D (5 bases). Germline CDR1 and CDR2: SGHRS and YFSETQ. With 1 base removed from V and 6 bases from J, the gap between germline ends came to 13 bases. The CDR3 is 15 amino acids. The CDR3 DNA reads TGCGCCAGCAGCTTGTCCTTGCCGAGGGCCGGGGAGCTGTTTTTT. This sequence encodes CASSLSLPRAGELFF.

V is TRBV5-1 and J is TRBJ2-1; 10 bases map to TRBD2. The CDR3 contains 16 residues. J gave up 7 bases and V 0 bases, and 7 bases lay outside the gene matches. The germline V gene encodes CDR1 SGHRS and CDR2 YFSETQ. CDR3 in amino acids: CASSLALAGFGNEQFF. The DNA of the CDR3 is TGCGCCAGCAGCTTGGCACTAGCGGGGTTTGGTAATGAGCAGTTCTTC.

The chain uses TRBV18 and TRBJ2-7, with D uncertain. The CDR3 is 13 residues long. CDR1 and CDR2 (germline): KGHSH, LQKENI. The V end lost 4 bases, the J end lost 0 bases, and 7 bases lay between the germline ends. The CDR3 loop is CASSRESSYEQYF. CDR3 bases: TGTGCCAGCTCACGTGAAAGCTCCTACGAGCAGTACTTC.